A single sample is the source of the 10 T cell receptor beta chains below, sequenced in a study of OX40 agonist ivuxolimab in advanced cancers. Profiled with immunoSEQ multiplex PCR; TCRdb holds only in-frame clones, not every one. Of 60,000 to 95,000 clones detected, over 75% appear once; the ten largest clones hold under 0.75%. Source: CD4+ or CD8+ T cells sorted from blood, taken in a trial of the OX40 agonist ivuxolimab. These TCRs come from an adult with an advanced solid tumor such as melanoma, head and neck, liver or kidney cancer.

The chain links TRBV19 to TRBJ2-3; possibly TRBD1 for D (5 bases). The CDR3 contains 15 residues. Germline lookup yields CDR1 LNHDA and CDR2 SQIVND (reference sequence). The V end lost 2 bases, the J end lost 4 bases, and 13 bases lay between the germline ends. This CDR3 reads CASSIIGARADTQYF. CDR3 in DNA: TGTGCCAGTAGTATAATAGGGGCTCGGGCAGATACGCAGTATTTT.

The chain links TRBV7-9 to TRBJ1-2; D gene unclear. The CDR3 has 13 amino acids. Trimming removed 8 bases from V and 4 bases from J, with 14 bases in between. Germline values: CDR1 SEHNR, CDR2 FQNEAQ (reference sequence). CDR3 protein: CASSGSGGYGYTF. The CDR3 bases are TGTGCCAGCTCAGGAAGCGGAGGCTATGGCTACACCTTC.

CDR3 bases: TGTGCCAGCAGCTTAGCGAATGTCCTAGGGGAGCAGTACTTC. Encoded protein: CASSLANVLGEQYF. The chain employs TRBV7-2 and TRBJ2-7; D not certain. Germline V gives CDR1 SGHTA, CDR2 FQGNSA. Between the trimmed V and J ends, which lost 0 bases and 7 bases, there was a span of 13 bases. The CDR3 is made up of 14 amino acids.

The gene calls are TRBV6-5 and TRBJ1-2; 11 bases fit TRBD1. The junction had 1 base not matched to a gene; V was cut back by 0 bases and J by 4 bases. CDR1 and CDR2 from the germline V gene are MNHEY and SVGAGI. This CDR3 has 15 residues. The CDR3 region has the DNA TGTGCCAGCAGTTACTCTGGGACAGGGGGCTATGGCTACACCTTC. Encoded protein: CASSYSGTGGYGYTF.

The chain has TRBV18 and TRBJ2-3; 10 bases agree with TRBD2. V lost 6 bases, J lost 6 bases, and 9 bases stayed unmatched. The CDR3 has 15 residues. Germline lookup yields CDR1 KGHSH and CDR2 LQKENI. The CDR3: CASSQAGGPGDTQYF. CDR3 in DNA: TGTGCCAGCTCGCAAGCGGGGGGGCCGGGGGATACGCAGTATTTT.

There are a few counts of this clone. This chain uses TRBV7-9 with TRBJ1-6; D is undetermined. V was clipped by 5 bases and J by 10 bases, with 15 bases between them. This CDR3 has 14 amino acids. Germline V gene data show CDR1 as SEHNR and CDR2 as FQNEAQ (reference sequence). The CDR3: CASSHDPVGSPLHF. The DNA of the CDR3 is TGTGCCAGCAGCCACGACCCAGTCGGGTCACCCCTCCACTTT.

V is TRBV6-5 and J is TRBJ1-4; TRBD1 matches 8 bases. CDR1 MNHEY and CDR2 SVGAGI come from the germline V gene. The CDR3 totals 15 residues. V trimming: 2 bases; J trimming: 5 bases; junction bases outside the gene matches: 4. CDR3: CASSYGRQGNEKLFF. CDR3 DNA sequence: TGTGCCAGCAGTTACGGCCGACAGGGGAATGAAAAACTGTTTTTT.

V usage is TRBV7-8 and J usage is TRBJ2-2; D might be TRBD2 (6 bases). Per the germline V gene, CDR1 is SGHVS and CDR2 is FQNEAQ. The CDR3 sequence is 15 residues long. Deletions cut 5 bases from V and 5 bases from J, with 15 bases between. CDR3 residues: CASSIGFRGTGELFF. As DNA, the CDR3 is TGTGCCAGCAGCATCGGGTTTCGGGGGACCGGGGAGCTGTTTTTT.

This chain connects TRBV18 to TRBJ2-1; 15 nucleotides match TRBD2. The V segment lost 3 bases and the J segment 7 bases; nucleotides outside the gene matches: 7. In germline, CDR1 is KGHSH, CDR2 LQKENI. There are 17 residues in the CDR3. The CDR3 region is CASSPSGLAGGRNEQFF. CDR3 sequence (DNA): TGTGCCAGCTCACCTTCCGGACTAGCGGGGGGGCGGAATGAGCAGTTCTTC.

The chain uses TRBV9 and TRBJ1-2; 11 bases line up with TRBD1. Germline assignment: CDR1 SGDLS and CDR2 YYNGEE. V gave up 3 bases and J gave up 3 bases; unmatched junction bases: 10. CDR3 size: 17 residues. The CDR3, as DNA: TGTGCCAGCAGCGCCTCTCTCGGACAGGGGGCAGACTATGGCTACACCTTC. Encoded protein: CASSASLGQGADYGYTF.